The rows below give T cell receptor beta chains drawn from one sample of a study of cytomegalovirus exposure and HLA in healthy donors. Profiling relied on immunoSEQ multiplex PCR, and the TCRdb table lists in-frame clones only, not all of them. This sample's clone table lists approximately 130,000 clones. The sample consisted of PBMCs. All receptors derive from a woman aged 60-70 years in good health and CMV-seronegative. The CDR3 runs from the conserved cysteine through the conserved F or W. The order of the fields is V gene, D gene, J gene, CDR3 DNA, CDR3 protein. A D gene is named only where the DNA matches it firmly.

TRBV9,TRBD1,TRBJ2-3,TGTGCCAGCAGCGTGCGGGACAGGACAGATACGCAGTATTTT,CASSVRDRTDTQYF
TRBV7-3,TRBD2,TRBJ2-3,TGTGCCAGCAGCTTAATGCTAGCGGGGTCTAGCACAGATACGCAGTATTTT,CASSLMLAGSSTDTQYF
TRBV9,-,TRBJ2-3,TGTGCCAGCAGCCCACGCGGCGATAGACGGAGAAGGGATACGCAGTATTTT,CASSPRGDRRRRDTQYF
TRBV29-1,-,TRBJ1-5,TGCAGCGTTGAAGAGGGGGCGAGTCAGCCCCAGCATTTT,CSVEEGASQPQHF
TRBV11-2,-,TRBJ2-7,TGTGCCAGCAGCTTATCCGCAGTAGCCTCCTACGAGCAGTACTTC,CASSLSAVASYEQYF
TRBV18,TRBD2,TRBJ2-1,TGTGCCAGCTCACGGCGGGAGGGCGGTGAGCAGTTCTTC,CASSRREGGEQFF
TRBV10-3,-,TRBJ2-7,TGTGCCATCAGCCCGGTGTCCGTGAGCAAGTACTTC,CAISPVSVSKYF
TRBV14,TRBD2,TRBJ2-7,TGTGCCAGCAGCCAAGTAAGATTAGCGGGGCTTAAGCCAGGCTACGAGCAGTACTTC,CASSQVRLAGLKPGYEQYF
TRBV7-8,-,TRBJ2-2,TGTGCCAGCAGCTTAGCACGGCTAGTTACCGGGGAGCTGTTTTTT,CASSLARLVTGELFF
TRBV28,-,TRBJ1-1,TGTGCCAGCAGTATCCCGACAGGAAGGTACACTGAAGCTTTCTTT,CASSIPTGRYTEAFF
TRBV7-8,-,TRBJ2-3,TGTGCCAGCACCCAGGTCCCGAGCACAGATACGCAGTATTTT,CASTQVPSTDTQYF
TRBV2,-,TRBJ2-7,TGTGCCAGCGGGGGGACTCCCTACGAGCAGTACTTC,CASGGTPYEQYF
TRBV1,-,TRBJ2-4,TGCACCAGCAGCCCCTTAAGAGTGGTTCTAGCCGGGAACATTCAGTACTTC,CTSSPLRVVLAGNIQYF
TRBV9,TRBD2,TRBJ2-4,TGTGCCAGCAGCGTAGGAGGTTGGGTAGCGGGAGGCGACATTCAGTACTTC,CASSVGGWVAGGDIQYF
TRBV4-1,-,TRBJ1-4,TGCGCCAGCAAACCCGACCCGACAGCCCCAAATGAAAAACTGTTTTTT,CASKPDPTAPNEKLFF
TRBV28,-,TRBJ2-7,TGTGCCAGCAGCTCCCGGGAGCCCCCCTACGAGCAGTACTTC,CASSSREPPYEQYF